One sample yielded the 20 T cell receptor beta chains listed below, sequenced in a study of blood T cell repertoires in COVID-19. The data were produced by immunoSEQ multiplex PCR, yet TCRdb's version contains in-frame clones alone and is incomplete. The sample yields more than 40,000 clones, around 90% seen once. Sequences were obtained from peripheral blood. The receptors derive from a man older than 75 with acute or convalescent COVID-19.

This clone occurred once. The V call is TRBV30, the J call TRBJ1-5; D is uncertain. CDR1 and CDR2 from the germline V gene are GTSNPN and SVGIG (reference sequence). Trimming cost V 2 bases and J 3 bases, with 14 bases left between them. The CDR3 covers 15 residues. The DNA of the CDR3 is TGTGCCTGGAGTAGGTCAGGAATGATCAATCAGCCCCAGCATTTT. Translation: CAWSRSGMINQPQHF.

V gene TRBV7-2 combines with J gene TRBJ1-2; TRBD1 matches at 7 bases. Unmatched junction bases numbered 12, after V lost 4 bases and J lost 4 bases. This CDR3 spans 16 amino acids. Germline assignment: CDR1 SGHTA and CDR2 FQGNSA. CDR3 amino acids: CASSSRRTGFVYGYTF. The CDR3 DNA follows: TGTGCCAGCAGCTCGCGGCGGACAGGCTTTGTCTATGGCTACACCTTC.

Concerning this clone: The germline gene is not matched at one end of the junction; a read error may be the cause. This chain links TRBV29-1 with TRBJ2-3; a weak D match, TRBD2 (6 bases). CDR1 is SQVTM and CDR2 is ANQGSEA in the germline V gene. The CDR3 loop spans 11 amino acids. The CDR3 DNA reads as TGTTCGGCGGGACGGCCAGATACGCAGTATTTT. Amino acids: CSAGRPDTQYF.

The chain links TRBV6-1 to TRBJ1-3, with 10 nucleotides matching TRBD1. The CDR3 totals 16 residues. Germline CDR1 reads MNHNS; CDR2 reads SASEGT. Trimming removed 4 bases from V and 3 bases from J; junction bases left unmatched: 6. The CDR3 spells CASSVQTGGFGNTIYF. The CDR3 bases are TGTGCCAGCAGTGTCCAGACAGGGGGCTTTGGAAACACCATATATTTT.

The chain links TRBV6-6 to TRBJ2-4; 9 bases are a match to TRBD2. Germline values: CDR1 MNHNY, CDR2 SVGAGI (reference sequence). This CDR3 spans 18 amino acids. With V trimmed by 5 bases and J by 2 bases, 13 bases remained unmatched. The CDR3 sequence: CASSPSGGRMLTKNIQYF. The CDR3, as DNA: TGTGCCAGCAGTCCAAGCGGGGGGAGAATGTTGACCAAAAACATTCAGTACTTC.

The J gene is TRBJ1-5, the V gene TRBV7-2, with D uncertain. This CDR3 is 13 amino acids long. V gave up 7 bases and J gave up 2 bases, with 9 bases separating them. In germline, CDR1 is SGHTA, CDR2 FQGNSA. Written as DNA, the CDR3 is TGTGCCAGCACCACCCGGGGCAATCAGCCCCAGCATTTT. It specifies CASTTRGNQPQHF. The complete variable domain, with remaining parts taken from reference TRBV7-2 and TRBJ1-5, reads GAGVSQSPSNKVTEKGKDVELRCDPISGHTALYWYRQSLGQGLEFLIYFQGNSAPDKSGLPSDRFSAERTGGSVSTLTIQRTQQEDSAVYLCASTTRGNQPQHFGDGTRLSIL.

The rearrangement joins TRBV9 to TRBJ1-1; 8 bases are a match to TRBD1. V shed 4 bases and J 5 bases; nucleotides not matched to a gene: 7. This CDR3 comprises 14 residues. Germline lookup yields CDR1 SGDLS and CDR2 YYNGEE. The CDR3 here is CASSRAGGETEAFF. The CDR3 region has the DNA TGTGCCAGCAGCCGAGCAGGGGGCGAAACTGAAGCTTTCTTT.

This sequence joins TRBV6-5 and TRBJ1-1; D is unresolved. This CDR3 spans 14 amino acids. Per the germline V gene, CDR1 is MNHEY and CDR2 is SVGAGI. Trimming took 0 bases from V and 2 from J, leaving 7 bases between them. The chain's CDR3 is CASSYSRGNTEAFF. The CDR3 DNA reads TGTGCCAGCAGTTACTCCCGCGGAAACACTGAAGCTTTCTTT.

The J gene is TRBJ2-7, the V gene TRBV3-1 (or the pseudogene TRBV3-2), with TRBD2 matching over 9 bases. V lost 2 bases, J lost 0 bases, and 2 bases stayed unmatched. CDR3 size: 15 residues. Germline V gene lookup returns CDR1 LGHDT and CDR2 YNNKEL (reference sequence). CDR3 in amino acids: CASSQLAGSSYEQYF. The CDR3 DNA is TGTGCCAGCAGCCAACTAGCGGGGAGCTCCTACGAGCAGTACTTC.

This sequence joins TRBV11-2 and TRBJ1-3; D uncertain. V lost 5 bases and J lost 4, with 15 bases in between. This CDR3 comprises 15 residues. Germline assignment: CDR1 SGHAT and CDR2 FQNNGV. CDR3 in amino acids: CASSRGQAEGNTIYF. CDR3 nucleotides: TGTGCCAGCAGCCGAGGGCAGGCGGAAGGAAACACCATATATTTT.

The chain couples TRBV28 to TRBJ1-2; D remains unclear. Between the trimmed V and J ends, which lost 3 bases and 8 bases, there was a span of 10 bases. The CDR3 covers 12 residues. The germline V gene has CDR1 MDHEN and CDR2 SYDVKM. DNA of the CDR3: TGTGCCAGCAGTTTGAGGTCAGTCGGCTACACCTTC. It encodes CASSLRSVGYTF.

CDR3 loop: CSVVAGGLTDTQYF. The CDR3 DNA follows: TGCAGCGTTGTGGCGGGGGGGTTAACAGATACGCAGTATTTT. The chain links TRBV29-1 to TRBJ2-3, with 9 bases aligning to TRBD2. Germline-derived CDR1 and CDR2 are SQVTM and ANQGSEA. With 4 bases clipped from V and 3 bases from J, the junction kept 5 bases outside the gene matches. The CDR3 runs 14 residues.

V is TRBV14 and J is TRBJ1-4; D may be TRBD1 (5 bases). V lost 0 bases and J lost 6, with 11 bases in between. Germline CDR1 is SGHDN and CDR2 is FVKESK. This CDR3 comprises 15 residues. CDR3 region: CASSQELGGYEKLFF. In nucleotides, the CDR3 is TGTGCCAGCAGCCAAGAACTGGGGGGTTATGAAAAACTGTTTTTT.

V gene TRBV5-5 combines with J gene TRBJ2-1; a possible D gene is TRBD2 (6 bases). V shed 4 bases and J shed 0 bases, with 11 bases lying between them. This CDR3 spans 15 amino acids. In germline, CDR1 is SGHKS, CDR2 YYEKEE (reference sequence). The CDR3 loop reads CASSPGTASYNEQFF. The CDR3 nucleotides are TGTGCCAGCAGCCCCGGGACTGCCTCCTACAATGAGCAGTTCTTC.

The chain couples TRBV7-2 to TRBJ1-2; D is uncertain. CDR3 size: 15 residues. CDR1 is SGHTA and CDR2 is FQGNSA in the germline V gene. V lost 1 base and J lost 8, with 17 bases in between. The CDR3, as DNA: TGTGCCAGCAGCTTAGGAGCGTTCGAGGGAGGCGGCTACACCTTC. This encodes CASSLGAFEGGGYTF.

This chain connects TRBV6-5 to TRBJ1-1; 7 bases map to TRBD1. This CDR3 contains 15 residues. In germline, CDR1 is MNHEY, CDR2 SVGAGI. V gave up 8 bases and J gave up 5 bases; unmatched junction bases: 14. The CDR3 DNA sequence: TGTGCCAGCTACCGCTCCAGGGGGGTCGGGACTGAAGCTTTCTTT. It codes for CASYRSRGVGTEAFF.

This chain joins TRBV5-6 and TRBJ1-1, with D possibly being TRBD1 (6 bases). The CDR3 is 15 amino acids. Looked up from germline, CDR1 is SGHDT and CDR2 is YYEEEE. V lost 4 bases and J lost 3, with 16 bases in between. The CDR3 loop is CASSPNTGFHTEAFF. In nucleotides, the CDR3 is TGTGCCAGCAGCCCAAATACAGGGTTTCACACTGAAGCTTTCTTT.

This clone was seen a handful of times. The chain carries TRBV6-2 or TRBV6-3 and TRBJ2-7; 7 bases fit TRBD1. The junction had 4 bases not matched to a gene; V was cut back by 4 bases and J by 1 base. The CDR3 spans 14 residues. The germline V gene has CDR1 MNHEY and CDR2 SVGEGT. As DNA, the CDR3 is TGTGCCAGCAGTTCCAGCAGGGGGTCCTACGAGCAGTACTTC. Translating it yields CASSSSRGSYEQYF.

This sequence joins TRBV6-6 and TRBJ1-2; D is undetermined. V lost 6 bases and J 0 bases, leaving 11 bases between the germline ends. The germline V gene has CDR1 MNHNY and CDR2 SVGAGI (reference sequence). The CDR3 loop spans 14 amino acids. CDR3 sequence: CASRPRGTNYGYTF. The CDR3 coding sequence is TGTGCCAGCAGACCCCGAGGAACTAACTATGGCTACACCTTC.

The V gene is TRBV29-1, the J gene TRBJ2-3, with a weak D call TRBD1 (8 bases). V was shortened by 4 bases and J by 3 bases, with 23 bases between the two germline ends. The germline CDR1 and CDR2 sequences are SQVTM and ANQGSEA. The CDR3 extends over 17 amino acids. For the CDR3, the DNA is TGCAGCGTTGTAGGAACCCTGAACAGGGGGGGTACAGATACGCAGTATTTT. This sequence encodes CSVVGTLNRGGTDTQYF.